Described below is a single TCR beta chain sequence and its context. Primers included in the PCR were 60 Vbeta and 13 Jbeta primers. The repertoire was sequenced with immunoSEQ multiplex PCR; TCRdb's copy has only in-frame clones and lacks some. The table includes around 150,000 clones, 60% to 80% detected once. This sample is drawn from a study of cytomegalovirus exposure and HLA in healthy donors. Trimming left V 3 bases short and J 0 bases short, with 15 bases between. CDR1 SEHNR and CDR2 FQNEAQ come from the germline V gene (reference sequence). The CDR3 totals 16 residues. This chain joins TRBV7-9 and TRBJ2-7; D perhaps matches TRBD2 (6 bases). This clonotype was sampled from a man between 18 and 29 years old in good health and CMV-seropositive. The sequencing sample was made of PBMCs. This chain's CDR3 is CASSFPRRDSSYEQYF. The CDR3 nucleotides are TGTGCCAGCAGCTTCCCGAGGAGGGATAGCTCCTACGAGCAGTACTTC.